The 18 T cell receptor beta chains listed next were all sequenced from one sample in a study of shared clonotypes between healthy human individuals. Some clones are missing from TCRdb's copy, which holds only in-frame ones; the method was immunoSEQ multiplex PCR. Here the sample spans 450,000 to 500,000 clones, approximately 78% being singletons. Sequencing was done on a sample of PBMCs. These receptors were collected from a woman aged 40 to 50 in good health. Some clones in this sample may be carry-over from other donors' samples.

This clone was seen only once. This chain uses TRBV5-8 with TRBJ1-2; weak D call: TRBD1 (6 bases). Trimming shortened V by 4 bases and J by 4 bases, and 11 bases separated the two germline ends. The CDR3 consists of 13 residues. Germline V gene lookup returns CDR1 SGHTS and CDR2 YDEGEE. CDR3 nucleotides: TGTGCCAGCAGCCTAAGACAGGTCTATGGCTACACCTTC. It translates to CASSLRQVYGYTF.

As concerns this clone: The identical CDR3 is also encoded by other nucleotide sequences in the sample. The V and J genes are TRBV7-2 and TRBJ1-5; the D is unclear. The CDR3 sequence is 14 residues long. Germline-derived CDR1 and CDR2 are SGHTA and FQGNSA. V was clipped by 1 base and J by 2 bases, with 6 bases between them. CDR3 nucleotide sequence: TGTGCCAGCAGCTTAGTGGCAGGCAATCAGCCCCAGCATTTT. It translates to CASSLVAGNQPQHF. Based on the CDR3 plus reference TRBV7-2 and TRBJ1-5, the full variable domain is GAGVSQSPSNKVTEKGKDVELRCDPISGHTALYWYRQSLGQGLEFLIYFQGNSAPDKSGLPSDRFSAERTGGSVSTLTIQRTQQEDSAVYLCASSLVAGNQPQHFGDGTRLSIL.

This clone was counted only a few times. V usage is TRBV6-6 and J usage is TRBJ1-5; possibly TRBD1 for D (6 bases). Germline CDR1 MNHNY, CDR2 SVGAGI (reference sequence). V was clipped by 5 bases and J by 6 bases, with 20 bases between them. This CDR3 has 16 residues. CDR3 in DNA: TGTGCCAGCAGTCCCCGGCAGGGGAGTGGTGTTCAGCCCCAGCATTTT. Translated, it gives CASSPRQGSGVQPQHF.

For this clone: A far larger clone differs by one base, so this is likely a read error. This sample also contains other DNA sequences that code for the same CDR3. The rearrangement links TRBV10-2 to TRBJ2-7; tentatively, D is TRBD1 or TRBD2 (5 bases each). The CDR3 contains 12 residues. The germline V gene has CDR1 WSHSY and CDR2 SAAADI. Here the CDR3 DNA reads TGCGCCAGCACCGAGGGGTTGTACGAACAGTACTTC. It is translated as CASTEGLYEQYF.

The chain recombines TRBV7-9 with TRBJ2-5; 8 nucleotides agree with TRBD2. The J segment lost 2 bases and the V segment lost 3 bases, leaving 2 bases of the junction unmatched. In germline, CDR1 is SEHNR, CDR2 FQNEAQ (reference sequence). The CDR3 has 14 amino acids. This chain's CDR3 is CASSFTSGQETQYF. CDR3 in DNA: TGTGCCAGCAGCTTCACTAGCGGACAAGAGACCCAGTACTTC.

About this clone itself: A read error is likely here: a far larger clone is one base away. The chain links TRBV11-1 to TRBJ1-1; D is undetermined. The CDR3 spans 11 residues. CDR1 and CDR2 (germline): SGHAT, FQDESV (reference sequence). Trimming shortened V by 5 bases and J by 1 base, and 2 bases separated the two germline ends. The CDR3 DNA is TGTGCCAGCAGCGAGAACACTGAAGCTTTCTTT. Encoded protein: CASSENTEAFF.

The genes are TRBV19 and TRBJ1-4; 7 nucleotides align to TRBD1. V lost 3 bases and J lost 4; bases outside the gene matches: 5. The CDR3 has 15 amino acids. Germline assignment: CDR1 LNHDA and CDR2 SQIVND (reference sequence). CDR3 sequence reads: CASSIVTGVNEKLFF. In nucleotides, the CDR3 is TGTGCCAGTAGTATTGTCACAGGGGTTAATGAAAAACTGTTTTTT.

The rearrangement joins TRBV16 to TRBJ2-1, with no clear D. This CDR3 comprises 17 residues. V lost 3 bases and J lost 0, with 15 bases in between. Germline assignment: CDR1 KGHSY and CDR2 FQNENV. CDR3 nucleotide sequence: TGTGCCAGCAGCCAGCCCCGGGCGGCAAGCTCCTACAATGAGCAGTTCTTC. This sequence encodes CASSQPRAASSYNEQFF.

The rearrangement uses TRBV18 and TRBJ1-1, with a weak D call TRBD1 (6 bases). CDR3 length equals 15 residues. Deletions cut 3 bases from V and 1 base from J, with 12 bases between. Germline lookup yields CDR1 KGHSH and CDR2 LQKENI. The CDR3 region is CASSPDRSRNTEAFF. The DNA of the CDR3 is TGTGCCAGCTCACCCGACAGGTCGCGGAACACTGAAGCTTTCTTT. Full variable domain (remainder filled in from reference TRBV18 and TRBJ1-1): NAGVMQNPRHLVRRRGQEARLRCSPMKGHSHVYWYRQLPEEGLKFMVYLQKENIIDESGMPKERFSAEFPKEGPSILRIQQVVRGDSAAYFCASSPDRSRNTEAFFGQGTRLTVV.

The chain carries TRBV18 and TRBJ2-3; 12 positions match TRBD2. Germline V gene data show CDR1 as KGHSH and CDR2 as LQKENI. J lost 1 base, V lost 3 bases, and 2 bases had no gene match. There are 16 residues in the CDR3. The CDR3: CASSPRLAGGTDTQYF. The CDR3 nucleotides are TGTGCCAGCTCACCTCGACTAGCGGGAGGCACAGATACGCAGTATTTT.

The rearrangement uses TRBV30 and TRBJ2-1, with a weak D call TRBD2 (5 bases). Germline CDR1 GTSNPN, CDR2 SVGIG (reference sequence). This CDR3 is built from 14 residues. Trimming took off 5 bases at V and 1 base at J, with 12 bases between the two ends. CDR3 DNA sequence: TGTGCCTGGTCAGCAGGAGGTTCCTACAATGAGCAGTTCTTC. It encodes CAWSAGGSYNEQFF.

The genes are TRBV28 and TRBJ2-2; D is uncertain. The V end was cut by 4 bases, the J end by 1 base, with 10 bases between. The CDR3 covers 15 residues. Germline values: CDR1 MDHEN, CDR2 SYDVKM. CDR3 amino acids: CASSSPPVNTGELFF. Written as DNA, the CDR3 is TGTGCCAGCAGTTCCCCCCCCGTGAACACCGGGGAGCTGTTTTTT.

This clone was observed a handful of times. This rearrangement joins TRBV27 to TRBJ2-7; perhaps TRBD2 as D (5 bases). From germline, CDR1 is MNHEY and CDR2 SMNVEV (reference sequence). The CDR3 is made up of 16 amino acids. Trimming shortened V by 2 bases and J by 7 bases, and 21 bases separated the two germline ends. The DNA of the CDR3 is TGTGCCAGCAGTTTAAGGCAGGCCCTCTCCGGCGGGGAGCAGTACTTC. It translates to CASSLRQALSGGEQYF.

The V call is TRBV6-1, the J call TRBJ1-3; no reliable D call. This CDR3 region has 14 residues. V was cut by 4 bases and J by 8 bases, with 15 bases left in between. From germline, CDR1 is MNHNS and CDR2 SASEGT. This CDR3 is CASSAWEKWDTIYF. The CDR3 nucleotides are TGTGCCAGCAGTGCTTGGGAAAAATGGGACACCATATATTTT.

The J gene is TRBJ1-5, the V gene TRBV15; 8 nucleotides line up with TRBD1. Germline V CDR1 and CDR2: LNHNV, YYDKDF (reference sequence). Trimming removed 0 bases from V and 7 bases from J; junction bases left unmatched: 5. The CDR3 has 15 residues. CDR3: CATSREAGGGQPQHF. DNA for the CDR3: TGTGCCACCAGCAGAGAGGCAGGGGGCGGCCAGCCCCAGCATTTT.

The chain has TRBV28 and TRBJ1-4; maybe TRBD1 (6 bases). The germline V gene has CDR1 MDHEN and CDR2 SYDVKM. V shed 6 bases and J shed 8 bases, with 13 bases lying between them. The CDR3 sequence is 13 residues long. The CDR3 nucleotides read TGTGCCAGCAGACGAGGGACATCGGAAAAACTGTTTTTT. It is translated as CASRRGTSEKLFF.

The chain joins TRBV5-5 to TRBJ1-2; TRBD1 agrees at 8 bases. V shed 0 bases and J 1 base; nucleotides not matched to a gene: 2. Germline V gene lookup returns CDR1 SGHKS and CDR2 YYEKEE (reference sequence). This CDR3 region has 15 residues. This chain's CDR3 is CASSLEGQGNYGYTF. Here the CDR3 DNA reads TGTGCCAGCAGCTTGGAAGGACAGGGTAACTATGGCTACACCTTC.

The chain joins TRBV2 to TRBJ2-1; D is uncertain. Trimming left V 6 bases short and J 3 bases short, with 12 bases between. Looked up from germline, CDR1 is SNHLY and CDR2 is FYNNEI. The CDR3 is made up of 14 amino acids. The CDR3 spells CASRIPRFYNEQFF. Here the CDR3 DNA reads TGTGCCAGCAGGATCCCCAGGTTCTACAATGAGCAGTTCTTC.